This T cell receptor (beta chain) was recorded in a study of blood T cell repertoires in COVID-19. Study overall: PBMCs, B-cell-depleted T cells, or T cells provided the cDNA or gDNA that made up the material.

The table came from immunoSEQ multiplex PCR; TCRdb's copy has only in-frame clones and leaves some out. The repertoire has about 380,000 clones, approximately 77% of them found once; the top ten carry roughly 1.1%. This receptor was obtained from a human donor with acute or convalescent COVID-19. The donor label of this sample is uncertain. The sequencing sample was made of peripheral blood.

The DNA of the CDR3 is TGTGCCAGCAGCGTAGACGGGGACAGGCCGAGTTACGAGCAGTACTTC. This encodes CASSVDGDRPSYEQYF. The chain recombines TRBV9 with TRBJ2-7; 8 nucleotides align to TRBD1. The germline V gene encodes CDR1 SGDLS and CDR2 YYNGEE. The J segment lost 4 bases and the V segment lost 0 bases, leaving 9 bases of the junction unmatched. The CDR3 length is 16 residues.